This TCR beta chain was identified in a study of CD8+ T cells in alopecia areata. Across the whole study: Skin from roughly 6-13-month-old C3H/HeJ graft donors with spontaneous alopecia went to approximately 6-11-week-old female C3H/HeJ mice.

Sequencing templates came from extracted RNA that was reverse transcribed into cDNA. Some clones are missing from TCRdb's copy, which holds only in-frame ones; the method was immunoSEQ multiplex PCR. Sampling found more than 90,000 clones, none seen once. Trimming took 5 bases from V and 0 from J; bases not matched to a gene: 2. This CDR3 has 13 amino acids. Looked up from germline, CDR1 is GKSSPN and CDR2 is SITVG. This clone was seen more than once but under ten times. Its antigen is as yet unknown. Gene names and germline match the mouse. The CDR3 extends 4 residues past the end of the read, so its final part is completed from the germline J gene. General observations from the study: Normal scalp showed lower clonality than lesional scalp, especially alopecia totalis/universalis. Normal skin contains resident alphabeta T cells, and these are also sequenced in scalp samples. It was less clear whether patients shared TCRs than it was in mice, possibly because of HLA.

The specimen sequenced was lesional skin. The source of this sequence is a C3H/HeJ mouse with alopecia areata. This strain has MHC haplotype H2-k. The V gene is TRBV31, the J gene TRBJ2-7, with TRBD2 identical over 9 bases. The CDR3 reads CAWDWGSSYEQYF. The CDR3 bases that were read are TGTGCCTGGGACTGGGGGAGCTCCTAT. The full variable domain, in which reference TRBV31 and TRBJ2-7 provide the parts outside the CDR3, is AQTIHQWPVAEIKAVGSPLSLGCTIKGKSSPNLYWYWQATGGTLQQLFYSITVGQVESVVQLNLSASRPKDDQFILSTEKLLLSHSGFYLCAWDWGSSYEQYFGPGTRLTVL.